This record concerns one T cell receptor (beta chain) sequence. This record belongs to a study of PD-L1 blockade in urothelial cancer. Between the trimmed V and J ends, which lost 2 bases and 3 bases, there was a span of 11 bases. This CDR3 spans 15 amino acids. Germline loops: CDR1 LGHNA, CDR2 YNFKEQ. Noted time point: peripheral blood 6 weeks after treatment start. Clones were read by immunoSEQ multiplex PCR, and TCRdb kept only the in-frame ones, dropping some. The sample contains around 62,000 clones, roughly 86% of which appear only once. The sequences come from PBMCs, collected around atezolizumab (anti-PD-L1) treatment. This rearrangement joins TRBV4-2 to TRBJ1-3; D uncertain. This receptor was identified in a man in his fifties or sixties with urothelial cancer. The CDR3 nucleotides read TGTGCCAGCAGCCAACCGCGCGTTGTTGGAAACACCATATATTTT. Its protein is CASSQPRVVGNTIYF.